These 7 T cell receptor beta chains share one sample of origin, sequenced in a study of tumor and adjacent non-tumor tissue in lung cancer. No cell sorting was done before RNA was extracted from the tissue. Distant lung tissue was collected more than 3 cm away from the tumor edge. TCRbeta libraries were built with three rounds of nested PCR, modified from ARM-PCR. TCRdb called the multiplex PCR reads again in MiXCR, with one record for every CDR3 protein. The sample carries some 80,000 distinct CDR3 sequences, more than 80% recorded once. Sample: distant non-tumor lung tissue. Source of these receptors: a man aged 55 to 70 with non-small cell lung cancer.

By proportion, this clonotype is medium-sized. The chain uses TRBV6-5 and TRBJ2-1; possibly TRBD2 for D (7 bases). Trimming cost V 2 bases and J 4 bases, with 21 bases left between them. Per the germline V gene, CDR1 is MNHEY and CDR2 is SVGAGI. CDR3 size: 18 residues. CDR3 sequence (DNA): TGTGCCAGCAGTTACGGGGGTTCGGGGGGCTCTAATTACAATGAGCAGTTCTTC. It is translated as CASSYGGSGGSNYNEQFF.

Worth noting for this clonotype: The final CDR3 position lacks the conserved phenylalanine or tryptophan, pointing to a likely read error. V and J are TRBV6-6 and TRBJ2-5; D may be TRBD2 (5 bases). The ends were cut back, 9 bases at V and 3 bases at J, with 8 bases in the middle. The CDR3 is 11 amino acids. Germline V gene lookup returns CDR1 MNHNY and CDR2 SVGAGI (reference sequence). DNA for the CDR3: TGTGCCAGACGGACTGAAGAGACCCAGTACTTA. The encoded protein is CARRTEETQYL.

Worth noting for this clonotype: At one end, the junction sequence differs from germline, possibly due to a read error. The V and J genes are TRBV5-4 and TRBJ2-7; D is possibly TRBD1 (5 bases). The CDR3 has 14 amino acids. Germline loops: CDR1 SGHNT, CDR2 YYREEE (reference sequence). The CDR3 nucleotides are TGTGCTAGCAGCTTAGTGGAAGGGGCCTACGAGCAGTACTTC. Translating it yields CASSLVEGAYEQYF.

For this clonotype: At one of its ends the junction is not consistent with the germline gene, which may arise from a read error. The chain is built from TRBV11-3 and TRBJ2-1; no definite D call. Germline V gene sequence: CDR1 SGHNT, CDR2 YENEEA. The CDR3 totals 15 residues. The CDR3 protein is CASSDDKESYNQQFF. The CDR3 nucleotides read TGTGCCAGCAGCGATGACAAAGAATCCTACAATCAGCAGTTCTTC.

A remark on this clonotype: The missing conserved phenylalanine or tryptophan at the end of this CDR3 makes a read error likely. The CDR3 loop reads CSANDGMTGLLTTNKPQHL. CDR3 coding DNA: TGTAGTGCAAACGATGGGATGACAGGGCTACTGACTACAAATAAGCCCCAGCATCTT. This chain uses TRBV20-1 with TRBJ1-5, with TRBD1 matching over 7 bases. The CDR3 sequence is 19 residues long. Germline CDR1 reads DFQATT; CDR2 reads SNEGSKA (reference sequence).

About this clonotype itself: The junction departs from germline at one end; a sequencing error may be responsible. The chain has TRBV11-2 and TRBJ2-5; tentatively, D is TRBD1 or TRBD2 (6 bases each). This CDR3 comprises 15 residues. The germline CDR1 and CDR2 sequences are SGHAT and FQNNGV. The CDR3 is CVSSLEQTGRETQYF. In DNA, the CDR3 is TGTGTCAGCAGCTTAGAACAGACAGGACGGGAGACCCAATACTTC.

This clonotype was seen a handful of times. The chain couples TRBV11-2 to TRBJ1-5; D ambiguous. This CDR3 comprises 13 residues. Looked up from germline, CDR1 is SGHAT and CDR2 is FQNNGV. V was cut by 3 bases and J by 1 base, with 4 bases left in between. The CDR3 is CASSFGSNQPQHF. The CDR3 bases are TGTGCCAGCAGCTTCGGGAGCAATCAGCCCCAGCATTTT.